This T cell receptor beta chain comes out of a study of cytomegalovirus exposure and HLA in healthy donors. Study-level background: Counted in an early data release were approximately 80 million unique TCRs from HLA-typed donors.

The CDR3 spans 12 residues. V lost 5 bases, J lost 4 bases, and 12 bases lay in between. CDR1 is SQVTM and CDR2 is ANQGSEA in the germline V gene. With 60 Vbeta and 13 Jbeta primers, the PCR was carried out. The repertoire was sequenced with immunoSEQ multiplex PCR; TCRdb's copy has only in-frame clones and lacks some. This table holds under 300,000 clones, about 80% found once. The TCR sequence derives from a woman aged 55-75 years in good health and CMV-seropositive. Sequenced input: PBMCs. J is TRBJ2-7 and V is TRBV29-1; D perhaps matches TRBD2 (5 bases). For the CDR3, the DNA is TGCAGCGTTCGGACGGGAACGTACGAGCAGTACTTC. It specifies CSVRTGTYEQYF.